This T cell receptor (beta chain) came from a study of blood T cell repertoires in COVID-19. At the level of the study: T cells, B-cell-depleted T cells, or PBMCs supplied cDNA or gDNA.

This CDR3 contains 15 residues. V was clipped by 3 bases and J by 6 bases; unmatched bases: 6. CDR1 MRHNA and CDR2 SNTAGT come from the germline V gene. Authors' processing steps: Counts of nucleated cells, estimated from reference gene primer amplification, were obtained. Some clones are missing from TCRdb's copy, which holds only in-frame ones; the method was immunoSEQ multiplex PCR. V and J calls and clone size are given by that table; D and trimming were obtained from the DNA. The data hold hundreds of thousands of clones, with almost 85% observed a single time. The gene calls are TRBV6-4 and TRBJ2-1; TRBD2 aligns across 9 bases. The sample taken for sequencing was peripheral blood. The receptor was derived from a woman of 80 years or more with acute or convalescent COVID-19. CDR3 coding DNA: TGTGCCAGCAGTGAGGTGTCTAGCGGGATCAATGAGCAGTTCTTC. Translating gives CASSEVSSGINEQFF.